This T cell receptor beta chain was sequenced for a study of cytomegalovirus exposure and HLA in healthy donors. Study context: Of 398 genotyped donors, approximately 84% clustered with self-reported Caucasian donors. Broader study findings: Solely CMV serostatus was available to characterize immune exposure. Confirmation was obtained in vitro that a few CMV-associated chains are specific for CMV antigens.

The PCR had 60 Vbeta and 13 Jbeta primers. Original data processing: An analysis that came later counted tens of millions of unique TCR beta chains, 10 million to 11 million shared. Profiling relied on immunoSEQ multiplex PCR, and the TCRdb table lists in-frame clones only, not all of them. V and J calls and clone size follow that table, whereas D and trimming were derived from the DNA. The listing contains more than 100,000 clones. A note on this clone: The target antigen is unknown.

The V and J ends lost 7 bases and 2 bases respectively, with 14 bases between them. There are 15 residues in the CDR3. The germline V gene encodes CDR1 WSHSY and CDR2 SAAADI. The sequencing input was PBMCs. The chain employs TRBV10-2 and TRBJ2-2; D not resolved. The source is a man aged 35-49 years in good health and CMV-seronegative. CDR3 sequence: CASIGRVQNTGELFF. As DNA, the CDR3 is TGCGCCAGCATTGGTCGGGTCCAAAACACCGGGGAGCTGTTTTTT.